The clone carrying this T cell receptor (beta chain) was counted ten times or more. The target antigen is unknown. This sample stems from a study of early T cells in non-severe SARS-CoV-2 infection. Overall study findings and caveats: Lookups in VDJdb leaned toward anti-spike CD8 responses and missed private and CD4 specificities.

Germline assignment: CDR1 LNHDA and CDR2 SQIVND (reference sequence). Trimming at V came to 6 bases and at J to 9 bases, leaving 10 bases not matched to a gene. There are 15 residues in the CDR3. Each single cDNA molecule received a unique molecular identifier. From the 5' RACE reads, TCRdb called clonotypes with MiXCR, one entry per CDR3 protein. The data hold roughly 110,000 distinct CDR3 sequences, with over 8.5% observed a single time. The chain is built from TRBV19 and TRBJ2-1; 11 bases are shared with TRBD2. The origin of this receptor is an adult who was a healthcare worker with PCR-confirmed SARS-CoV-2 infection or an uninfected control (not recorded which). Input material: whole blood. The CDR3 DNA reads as TGTGCCAGTAGAAGGACTAGCGGGTTTCTCGGTGAGCAGTTCTTC. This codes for CASRRTSGFLGEQFF. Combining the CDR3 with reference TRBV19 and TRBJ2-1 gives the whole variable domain DGGITQSPKYLFRKEGQNVTLSCEQNLNHDAMYWYRQDPGQGLRLIYYSQIVNDFQKGDIAEGYSVSREKKESFPLTVTSAQKNPTAFYLCASRRTSGFLGEQFFGPGTRLTVL.